What follows describes a single T cell receptor (beta chain). Study processing details: How many nucleated cells were present was estimated from reference gene primer amplification. The table came from immunoSEQ multiplex PCR; TCRdb's copy has only in-frame clones and leaves some out. That table is the source of V, J and clone size, and D and trimming were worked out from the DNA. The repertoire has nearly 30,000 clones, 90% of them found once; the top ten carry more than 7%. The V gene's germline CDR1 is SGHRS and CDR2 YFSETQ. The CDR3 spans 15 residues. The junction had 3 bases not matched to a gene; V was cut back by 4 bases and J by 4 bases. This sample was included in a study of blood T cell repertoires in COVID-19. Background on the study: COVID-19 samples collected from the United States, Italy and Spain covered acute and convalescent phases. T cells, B-cell-depleted T cells, or PBMCs provided the cDNA or gDNA that served as material.

The receptor was derived from a man between 65 and 80 years old with active or convalescent COVID-19. Sequenced sample: peripheral blood. The V call is TRBV5-1, the J call TRBJ1-5, with 12 bases fitting TRBD1. CDR3 protein: CASSAGQGANQPQHF. The CDR3 DNA reads as TGCGCCAGCAGCGCGGGACAGGGGGCTAATCAGCCCCAGCATTTT.